The 22 T cell receptor beta chains below were found in one sample sequenced in a study of control samples from healthy donors and cancer patients. Sequencing was performed with immunoSEQ multiplex PCR; in TCRdb, only in-frame clones are kept and a portion is missing. The data contain about 120,000 clones, around 90% of them seen just once; the ten biggest clones take up approximately 37%. Sequencing was done on a sample of blood. These TCRs come from a man aged 50-60 years in good health.

The chain joins TRBV6-5 to TRBJ1-1, with D perhaps TRBD1 (5 bases). Germline V CDR1 and CDR2: MNHEY, SVGAGI. V lost 7 bases and J lost 3, with 18 bases in between. This CDR3 region has 15 residues. CDR3 nucleotide sequence: TGTGCCAGCACCCCACGAAGGGGAACGGACACTGAAGCTTTCTTT. This encodes CASTPRRGTDTEAFF.

This clone was picked up one time. The chain is built from TRBV5-1 and TRBJ2-6; D gene ambiguous. Germline CDR1 reads SGHRS; CDR2 reads YFSETQ. This CDR3 has 15 residues. V dropped 2 bases and J dropped 0 bases, with 6 bases sitting between them. Here the CDR3 DNA reads TGCGCCAGCAGCTTCGAGAGCTCTGGGGCCAACGTCCTGACTTTC. This gives the protein CASSFESSGANVLTF.

The chain couples TRBV9 to TRBJ1-1; perhaps TRBD1 as D (5 bases). Trimming cost V 2 bases and J 1 base, with 12 bases left between them. The germline V gene encodes CDR1 SGDLS and CDR2 YYNGEE. The CDR3 consists of 15 residues. As DNA, the CDR3 is TGTGCCAGCAGCGTTCAGGGCGCGGGGAACACTGAAGCTTTCTTT. This encodes CASSVQGAGNTEAFF.

The rearrangement joins TRBV7-2 to TRBJ2-7; 12 bases are a match to TRBD2. The V and J ends lost 5 bases and 4 bases, in that order; junction bases with no gene match: 6. In germline, CDR1 is SGHTA, CDR2 FQGNSA. The CDR3 loop spans 15 amino acids. CDR3 residues: CASSPGTSGRYEQYF. DNA for the CDR3: TGTGCCAGCAGCCCCGGGACTAGCGGGCGTTACGAGCAGTACTTC. Full variable domain (rest looked up from reference TRBV7-2 and TRBJ2-7): GAGVSQSPSNKVTEKGKDVELRCDPISGHTALYWYRQSLGQGLEFLIYFQGNSAPDKSGLPSDRFSAERTGGSVSTLTIQRTQQEDSAVYLCASSPGTSGRYEQYFGPGTRLTVT.

The chain combines TRBV7-2 with TRBJ2-3; D not resolved. Germline CDR1 reads SGHTA; CDR2 reads FQGNSA. The CDR3 runs to 15 residues. Trimming pared 1 base from V and 0 bases from J, leaving 8 bases between. CDR3 in amino acids: CASSLVPPSTDTQYF. In DNA form, the CDR3 reads TGTGCCAGCAGCTTAGTTCCCCCTAGCACAGATACGCAGTATTTT.

CDR3 region: CASSLDRSSSGNTIYF. The CDR3 DNA reads TGCGCCAGCAGCTTGGATAGGTCGAGCTCTGGAAACACCATATATTTT. The chain employs TRBV5-1 and TRBJ1-3; D is ambiguous. Germline V gene data show CDR1 as SGHRS and CDR2 as YFSETQ. There are 16 residues in the CDR3. V shed 0 bases and J shed 0 bases, with 10 bases lying between them.

V and J are TRBV5-6 and TRBJ2-1; 11 bases align to TRBD2. Trimming at V came to 0 bases and at J to 5 bases, leaving 4 bases not matched to a gene. The germline V gene has CDR1 SGHDT and CDR2 YYEEEE. The CDR3 is made up of 16 amino acids. CDR3 coding DNA: TGTGCCAGCAGCTTGGTAGCGGGGGGGCTCCACAATGAGCAGTTCTTC. Residues: CASSLVAGGLHNEQFF.

The rearrangement joins TRBV11-1 to TRBJ2-5; 8 positions agree with TRBD1. Germline V gene sequence: CDR1 SGHAT, CDR2 FQDESV (reference sequence). This CDR3 region has 15 residues. V was clipped by 4 bases and J by 4 bases; unmatched bases: 8. CDR3 nucleotide sequence: TGTGCCAGCAGCTCGGCAGGGGGCAAGGTAGAGACCCAGTACTTC. Its translation: CASSSAGGKVETQYF.

The rearrangement uses TRBV5-1 and TRBJ2-3; 9 nucleotides match TRBD2. This CDR3 is 18 amino acids long. The V gene end was trimmed by 4 bases and the J gene end by 0 bases; junction bases not matched to a gene: 12. Germline V gene lookup returns CDR1 SGHRS and CDR2 YFSETQ. The DNA of the CDR3 is TGCGCCAGCAGCCCTACCGGGACTAGCCCACATAGCACAGATACGCAGTATTTT. Protein product: CASSPTGTSPHSTDTQYF. The variable domain in full, completed from reference TRBV5-1 and TRBJ2-3, reads KAGVTQTPRYLIKTRGQQVTLSCSPISGHRSVSWYQQTPGQGLQFLFEYFSETQRNKGNFPGRFSGRQFSNSRSEMNVSTLELGDSALYLCASSPTGTSPHSTDTQYFGPGTRLTVL.

The chain links TRBV6-2 or TRBV6-3 to TRBJ1-2; a weak D match, TRBD1 (5 bases). Germline V lookup: CDR1 MNHEY, CDR2 SVGEGT. Trimming removed 2 bases at V and 4 bases at J, with 17 bases between. There are 16 residues in the CDR3. CDR3 protein: CASSYAPPAGLYGYTF. DNA for the CDR3: TGTGCCAGCAGTTACGCCCCTCCAGCAGGGCTCTATGGCTACACCTTC.

The chain couples TRBV7-2 to TRBJ2-5; D call uncertain. CDR3 length: 11 amino acids. The V gene lost 5 bases and the J gene lost 2 bases, with 3 bases spanning the gap. Germline loops: CDR1 SGHTA, CDR2 FQGNSA. CDR3 in amino acids: CASSRQETQYF. Written as DNA, the CDR3 is TGTGCCAGCAGCCGACAAGAGACCCAGTACTTC.

The rearrangement uses TRBV27 and TRBJ2-7, with 12 bases aligning to TRBD1. CDR1 is MNHEY and CDR2 is SMNVEV in the germline V gene (reference sequence). The CDR3 contains 15 residues. V gave up 5 bases and J gave up 4 bases; unmatched junction bases: 6. The CDR3 DNA reads as TGTGCCAGCAGTCCGGGGACAGGGGGCAAGTACGAGCAGTACTTC. Encoded protein: CASSPGTGGKYEQYF.

The rearrangement links TRBV3-1 (or the pseudogene TRBV3-2) to TRBJ1-1; 7 bases agree with TRBD1. The CDR3 is made up of 15 amino acids. Germline V gives CDR1 LGHDT, CDR2 YNNKEL (reference sequence). The J segment lost 1 base and the V segment lost 4 bases, leaving 6 bases of the junction unmatched. CDR3 amino acids: CASSPGDRRNTEAFF. CDR3 nucleotide sequence: TGTGCCAGCAGCCCGGGGGACAGAAGGAACACTGAAGCTTTCTTT.

The gene calls are TRBV5-1 and TRBJ1-1; no firm D call. There are 12 residues in the CDR3. Between the trimmed V and J ends, which lost 0 bases and 13 bases, there was a span of 13 bases. Per the germline V gene, CDR1 is SGHRS and CDR2 is YFSETQ. The chain's CDR3 is CASSLETYRLFF. For the CDR3, the DNA is TGCGCCAGCAGCTTGGAAACGTACCGGCTTTTCTTT. The variable domain in full, with the rest retrieved from reference TRBV5-1 and TRBJ1-1, is KAGVTQTPRYLIKTRGQQVTLSCSPISGHRSVSWYQQTPGQGLQFLFEYFSETQRNKGNFPGRFSGRQFSNSRSEMNVSTLELGDSALYLCASSLETYRLFFGQGTRLTVV.

This chain links TRBV20-1 with TRBJ2-7, with D uncertain. Per germline, CDR1 DFQATT and CDR2 SNEGSKA (reference sequence). V gave up 5 bases and J gave up 4 bases, with 9 bases separating them. This CDR3 has 11 amino acids. CDR3 protein: CSAADPYEQYF. The CDR3 DNA is TGCAGTGCTGCGGACCCATACGAGCAGTACTTC.

The chain recombines TRBV19 with TRBJ1-1; D is undetermined. V gave up 1 base and J gave up 6 bases, with 12 bases separating them. This CDR3 has 14 residues. Germline values: CDR1 LNHDA, CDR2 SQIVND (reference sequence). CDR3 bases: TGTGCCAGTAGTATAGGACGGGGAAACCCTGAAGCTTTCTTT. The encoded protein is CASSIGRGNPEAFF.

The V call is TRBV4-2, the J call TRBJ2-1, with TRBD2 matching over 11 bases. CDR3 length: 15 amino acids. V gave up 1 base and J gave up 14 bases; unmatched junction bases: 10. CDR1 is LGHNA, CDR2 YNFKEQ, per germline. Here the CDR3 reads CASSQVSTSGGREFF. The CDR3 DNA reads TGTGCCAGCAGCCAAGTCTCAACTAGCGGGGGCCGGGAGTTCTTC.

The chain has TRBV3-1 (or the pseudogene TRBV3-2) and TRBJ2-1, with 9 bases matching TRBD2. The CDR3 sequence is 18 residues long. The ends lost 1 base at V and 7 bases at J; junction bases unmatched: 14. Per the germline V gene, CDR1 is LGHDT and CDR2 is YNNKEL (reference sequence). The CDR3 loop reads CASSQAVVAGVPGNEQFF. For the CDR3, the DNA is TGTGCCAGCAGCCAAGCGGTGGTAGCGGGGGTCCCGGGGAATGAGCAGTTCTTC.

The chain uses TRBV4-3 and TRBJ2-2; 8 bases map to TRBD1. Germline V gene lookup returns CDR1 LGHNA and CDR2 YSLEER. The CDR3 loop spans 15 amino acids. Losses at the gene ends were 4 bases for V and 5 bases for J; bases not matched to a gene: 6. The CDR3 loop is CASSLQGASTGELFF. CDR3 bases: TGCGCCAGCAGCCTTCAGGGGGCCTCGACCGGGGAGCTGTTTTTT.

This sequence joins TRBV11-2 and TRBJ2-7; the match to TRBD1 covers 8 bases. With V trimmed by 3 bases and J by 5 bases, 12 bases remained unmatched. The germline V gene encodes CDR1 SGHAT and CDR2 FQNNGV. The CDR3 spans 16 residues. This CDR3 is CASSFQLRQGRNEQYF. The CDR3 DNA follows: TGTGCCAGCAGCTTCCAACTCCGACAGGGGAGGAACGAGCAGTACTTC.

This chain joins TRBV19 and TRBJ1-1, with a weak D call TRBD1 (6 bases). V lost 10 bases and J 2 bases, leaving 11 bases between the germline ends. The CDR3 length is 12 residues. Germline V CDR1 and CDR2: LNHDA, SQIVND (reference sequence). Here the CDR3 reads CATTGLNTEAFF. As DNA, the CDR3 is TGTGCCACAACAGGGCTCAACACTGAAGCTTTCTTT.

The chain couples TRBV5-1 to TRBJ1-2; D is possibly TRBD1 (6 bases). The CDR3 is 14 residues long. Germline lookup yields CDR1 SGHRS and CDR2 YFSETQ. The V and J ends lost 5 bases and 4 bases respectively, with 15 bases between them. CDR3 residues: CASSPVRDTYGYTF. CDR3 DNA sequence: TGCGCCAGCAGTCCGGTCCGGGACACCTATGGCTACACCTTC. Full variable domain (missing parts from reference TRBV5-1 and TRBJ1-2): KAGVTQTPRYLIKTRGQQVTLSCSPISGHRSVSWYQQTPGQGLQFLFEYFSETQRNKGNFPGRFSGRQFSNSRSEMNVSTLELGDSALYLCASSPVRDTYGYTFGSGTRLTVV.